A single sample gave rise to the 3 T cell receptor beta chains below, sequenced in a study of CD8+CD57+ T cells in acquired aplastic anemia. Selection for sequencing was limited to patients who had shown CD8+CD57+ cell expansion by flow cytometry. Both TCR beta VDJ combination and CDR3 sequence profiling were carried out. Genomic DNA was the template for this profiling. TCRdb analysed the reads with MiXCR anew, one entry per CDR3 protein. The sample records about 160,000 distinct CDR3 sequences, around half being singletons. Sequencing was done on a sample of sorted CD4+, CD8+, or CD8+CD57+ T cells (not recorded which) from PBMCs. These receptors were taken from a human donor with aplastic anemia.

This clonotype occurred a few times. The rearrangement joins TRBV20-1 to TRBJ2-3, with a possible D match to TRBD1 (6 bases). The CDR3 is 16 residues long. Trimming cost V 0 bases and J 1 base, with 14 bases left between them. Germline CDR1 is DFQATT and CDR2 is SNEGSKA (reference sequence). The CDR3 sequence: CSAREVVGARTDTQYF. The CDR3 nucleotides read TGCAGTGCTAGAGAGGTCGTGGGGGCCCGCACAGATACGCAGTATTTT.

This clonotype was detected ten times or more. This chain connects TRBV10-3 to TRBJ2-7, with D uncertain. Between the trimmed V and J ends, which lost 6 bases and 3 bases, there was a span of 21 bases. The CDR3 covers 16 residues. Germline CDR1 is ENHRY and CDR2 is SYGVKD. This chain's CDR3 is CAISAHNKADGYEQYF. The CDR3 region has the DNA TGTGCCATCAGCGCCCATAATAAGGCGGACGGCTACGAGCAGTACTTC.

The gene calls are TRBV11-1 and TRBJ2-7; 8 bases are a match to TRBD1. The CDR3 spans 16 residues. CDR1 and CDR2 (germline): SGHAT, FQDESV (reference sequence). V lost 3 bases, J lost 1 base, and 8 bases stayed unmatched. CDR3 DNA: TGTGCCAGCAGCTTCCCTGGACAGGGCAGATCCTACGAGCAGTACTTC. Translation: CASSFPGQGRSYEQYF. Full variable domain (remainder filled in from reference TRBV11-1 and TRBJ2-7): EAEVAQSPRYKITEKSQAVAFWCDPISGHATLYWYRQILGQGPELLVQFQDESVVDDSQLPKDRFSAERLKGVDSTLKIQPAELGDSAMYLCASSFPGQGRSYEQYFGPGTRLTVT.